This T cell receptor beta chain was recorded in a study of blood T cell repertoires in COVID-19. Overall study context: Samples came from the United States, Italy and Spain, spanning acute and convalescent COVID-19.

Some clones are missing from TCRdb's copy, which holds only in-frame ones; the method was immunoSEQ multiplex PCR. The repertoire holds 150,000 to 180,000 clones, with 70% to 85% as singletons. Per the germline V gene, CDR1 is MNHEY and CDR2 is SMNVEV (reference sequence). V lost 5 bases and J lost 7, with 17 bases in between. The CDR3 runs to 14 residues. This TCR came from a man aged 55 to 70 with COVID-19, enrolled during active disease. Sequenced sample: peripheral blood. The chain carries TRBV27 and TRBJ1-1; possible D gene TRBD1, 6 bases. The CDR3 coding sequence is TGTGCCAGCAGTCCGGGACACGGTAGGGGTGAAGCTTTCTTT. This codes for CASSPGHGRGEAFF.